This T cell receptor beta chain was documented in a study of blood T cell repertoires in COVID-19. In germline, CDR1 is LNHDA, CDR2 SQIVND (reference sequence). V dropped 0 bases and J dropped 4; count of bases not matched to a gene: 6. The CDR3 length is 16 residues. This clone was seen just once. Assay used: immunoSEQ multiplex PCR; TCRdb lists only in-frame clones, some missing. Here the sample spans about 65,000 clones, 65% to 85% being singletons. This receptor was obtained from a human donor in a cohort sampled during active COVID-19. The sample consisted of peripheral blood. The chain uses TRBV19 and TRBJ1-1; 9 bases are shared with TRBD1. The CDR3 here is CASSIEWTGVVTEAFF. CDR3 coding DNA: TGTGCCAGTAGTATAGAATGGACAGGGGTCGTCACTGAAGCTTTCTTT. Combining the CDR3 with reference TRBV19 and TRBJ1-1 gives the whole variable domain DGGITQSPKYLFRKEGQNVTLSCEQNLNHDAMYWYRQDPGQGLRLIYYSQIVNDFQKGDIAEGYSVSREKKESFPLTVTSAQKNPTAFYLCASSIEWTGVVTEAFFGQGTRLTVV.